This T cell receptor beta chain was captured by sequencing in a study of shared clonotypes between healthy human individuals. Overall study results and limits: Relative to clonotypes present in all four donors, those not shared had lower generation probabilities.

This CDR3 comprises 13 residues. Deletions cut 2 bases from V and 8 bases from J, with 12 bases between. The germline V gene has CDR1 MDHEN and CDR2 SYDVKM. Only in-frame clones appear in the TCRdb table, and some are missing; sequencing was by immunoSEQ multiplex PCR. Of 300,000 to 400,000 clones listed, approximately 74% are singletons. For this clone: The antigen is not known.

The source is a man aged 30 to 39 in good health. The chain uses TRBV28 and TRBJ1-1; D is ambiguous. Sequencing was done on a sample of memory CD4+ T cells sorted from blood. Subset reported: CD45RA-negative fraction. This CDR3 reads CASSLPLPPEAFF. In DNA form, the CDR3 reads TGTGCCAGCAGTTTACCCCTGCCCCCCGAAGCTTTCTTT.